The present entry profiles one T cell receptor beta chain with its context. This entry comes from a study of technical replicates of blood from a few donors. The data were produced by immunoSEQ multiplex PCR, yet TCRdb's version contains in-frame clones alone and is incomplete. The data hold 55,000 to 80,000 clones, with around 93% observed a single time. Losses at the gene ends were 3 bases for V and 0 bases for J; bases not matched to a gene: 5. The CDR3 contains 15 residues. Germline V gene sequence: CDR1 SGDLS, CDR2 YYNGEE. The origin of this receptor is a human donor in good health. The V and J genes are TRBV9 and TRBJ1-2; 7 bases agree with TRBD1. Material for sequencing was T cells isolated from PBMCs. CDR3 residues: CASSAYRGPNYGYTF. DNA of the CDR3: TGTGCCAGCAGCGCTTACAGGGGACCTAACTATGGCTACACCTTC.